One sample yielded the 27 T cell receptor beta chains listed below, sequenced in a study of blood T cell repertoires in COVID-19. Measured with immunoSEQ multiplex PCR; TCRdb has only the in-frame clones, and not every one. The sample yields roughly 100,000 clones, around four fifths seen once. Sequenced material: peripheral blood. These receptors all stem from a man in his fifties or sixties with active or convalescent COVID-19.

This rearrangement joins TRBV7-2 to TRBJ1-1; D possibly corresponds to TRBD1 (5 bases). This CDR3 has 14 residues. CDR1 SGHTA and CDR2 FQGNSA come from the germline V gene. V was shortened by 5 bases and J by 1 base, with 11 bases between the two germline ends. CDR3 nucleotide sequence: TGTGCCAGCAGCCCGATAACAGGGAACACTGAAGCTTTCTTT. Translation gives CASSPITGNTEAFF. The variable domain in full, with the rest retrieved from reference TRBV7-2 and TRBJ1-1, is GAGVSQSPSNKVTEKGKDVELRCDPISGHTALYWYRQSLGQGLEFLIYFQGNSAPDKSGLPSDRFSAERTGGSVSTLTIQRTQQEDSAVYLCASSPITGNTEAFFGQGTRLTVV.

This chain uses TRBV10-2 with TRBJ1-2; TRBD1 is a possible D gene (6 bases). Germline V lookup: CDR1 WSHSY, CDR2 SAAADI. The CDR3 runs to 15 residues. V was shortened by 1 base and J by 8 bases, with 17 bases between the two germline ends. The CDR3 is CASSEYFRDNPGYTF. The CDR3 nucleotides are TGCGCCAGCAGTGAGTACTTCCGGGACAATCCAGGCTACACCTTC.

This clone was detected only a few times. J is TRBJ2-3 and V is TRBV7-2; no definite D call. The V end lost 5 bases, the J end lost 3 bases, and 9 bases lay between the germline ends. The V gene's germline CDR1 is SGHTA and CDR2 FQGNSA. This CDR3 region has 13 residues. The CDR3 protein is CASSPRVTDTQYF. CDR3 sequence (DNA): TGTGCCAGCAGCCCGAGAGTGACAGATACGCAGTATTTT.

The V and J genes are TRBV5-6 and TRBJ2-1; 7 bases align to TRBD1. This CDR3 contains 15 residues. Germline lookup yields CDR1 SGHDT and CDR2 YYEEEE. V trimming: 1 base; J trimming: 8 bases; junction bases outside the gene matches: 9. The CDR3 sequence is CASSLITGESHEQFF. The DNA for the CDR3 is TGTGCCAGCAGCTTGATAACAGGGGAAAGTCATGAGCAGTTCTTC.

The chain joins TRBV29-1 to TRBJ1-1, with D tentatively TRBD1 (5 bases). Per the germline V gene, CDR1 is SQVTM and CDR2 is ANQGSEA. The CDR3 consists of 12 residues. V was shortened by 6 bases and J by 1 base, with 9 bases between the two germline ends. CDR3 bases: TGCAGCGTCGTAAGGGGGAACACTGAAGCTTTCTTT. It codes for CSVVRGNTEAFF.

The V and J genes are TRBV19 and TRBJ1-5; 8 bases match TRBD1. V dropped 7 bases and J dropped 2; count of bases not matched to a gene: 7. This CDR3 contains 15 residues. Germline V CDR1 and CDR2: LNHDA, SQIVND (reference sequence). For the CDR3, the DNA is TGTGCCAGTACCACCCAGGGGGCCGGCAATCAGCCCCAGCATTTT. Its protein product is CASTTQGAGNQPQHF.

The J gene is TRBJ2-2, the V gene TRBV5-4; 7 nucleotides agree with TRBD1. This CDR3 spans 15 amino acids. V dropped 4 bases and J dropped 0; count of bases not matched to a gene: 3. CDR1 is SGHNT, CDR2 YYREEE, per germline (reference sequence). CDR3 in DNA: TGTGCCAGCAGCAGGGACAGAGCGAACACCGGGGAGCTGTTTTTT. This encodes CASSRDRANTGELFF.

This clone was seen only a few times. CDR3 sequence (DNA): TGTGCCAGCAGCTCCTCGGGTTCGGGGGGCTACACCTTC. It translates to CASSSSGSGGYTF. This sequence joins TRBV6-2 or TRBV6-3 and TRBJ1-2, with D unresolved. The germline gives CDR1 MNHEY, CDR2 SVGEGT. The CDR3 runs to 13 residues. V shed 6 bases and J shed 8 bases, with 16 bases lying between them.

A few counts support this clone. V and J are TRBV28 and TRBJ1-1; 10 nucleotides align to TRBD1. Trimming cost V 6 bases and J 7 bases; bases outside gene matches: 8. The CDR3 contains 14 residues. Germline V gene data show CDR1 as MDHEN and CDR2 as SYDVKM. In nucleotides, the CDR3 is TGTGCCAGCAGAAATCGACAGGGGGCAGTTGAAGCTTTCTTT. Protein product: CASRNRQGAVEAFF.

V gene TRBV19 combines with J gene TRBJ1-2; no clear D. The CDR3 has 14 amino acids. CDR1 is LNHDA and CDR2 is SQIVND in the germline V gene (reference sequence). Trimming stripped 4 bases from V and 5 bases from J, with 14 bases between. The CDR3 here is CASSTPEGIYGYTF. The CDR3, as DNA: TGTGCCAGTAGTACCCCCGAGGGAATTTATGGCTACACCTTC.

The chain joins TRBV9 to TRBJ2-3, with D perhaps TRBD1 (6 bases). Germline lookup yields CDR1 SGDLS and CDR2 YYNGEE. The CDR3 has 14 residues. The V and J ends lost 1 base and 4 bases respectively, with 10 bases between them. In DNA, the CDR3 is TGTGCCAGCAGCGTAAGGTCAGGGGCAGATACGCAGTATTTT. This gives the protein CASSVRSGADTQYF.

The J gene is TRBJ1-1, the V gene TRBV7-8; possible D gene TRBD1, 5 bases. Germline values: CDR1 SGHVS, CDR2 FQNEAQ. This CDR3 has 12 amino acids. Trimming pared 4 bases from V and 8 bases from J, leaving 11 bases between. In DNA, the CDR3 is TGTGCCAGCAGCTCAGGGAACGGGGAAGCTTTCTTT. Its translation is CASSSGNGEAFF.

The chain combines TRBV21-1 with TRBJ2-6; the table gives TRBD2 as D, unverified against the DNA. TRBV21-1 is designated a pseudogene. The CDR3 length is 18 residues. The DNA of the CDR3 is TGTGCCAGCAGCAAAGATCTGCGGAACCCCTCTGGGGCCAACGTCCTGACTTTC. Its translation: CASSKDLRNPSGANVLTF.

This sequence joins TRBV4-3 and TRBJ2-7; TRBD1 might be the D (5 bases). Germline CDR1 LGHNA, CDR2 YSLEER. The V end was cut by 2 bases, the J end by 1 base, with 12 bases between. This CDR3 has 15 amino acids. The DNA of the CDR3 is TGCGCCAGCAGCCAAATCCAGGGTGGATCCTACGAGCAGTACGTC. Its protein product is CASSQIQGGSYEQYV.

The chain couples TRBV5-1 to TRBJ2-1; the D is unclear. This CDR3 has 14 amino acids. Between the trimmed V and J ends, which lost 0 bases and 3 bases, there was a span of 7 bases. The germline V gene has CDR1 SGHRS and CDR2 YFSETQ. CDR3 in amino acids: CASSLALDYNEQFF. DNA of the CDR3: TGCGCCAGCAGCTTGGCCCTAGACTACAATGAGCAGTTCTTC.

The chain recombines TRBV2 with TRBJ1-6; TRBD1 matches at 7 bases. CDR1 is SNHLY, CDR2 FYNNEI, per germline. After removal of 6 bases from V and 5 bases from J, the junction contained 1 base not matched to a gene. The CDR3 totals 13 residues. In DNA form, the CDR3 reads TGTGCCAGCAGGGGACAGAATAATTCACCCCTCCACTTT. The encoded protein is CASRGQNNSPLHF.

J is TRBJ1-2 and V is TRBV3-1 (or the pseudogene TRBV3-2); unclear D gene. V shed 8 bases and J shed 5 bases, with 9 bases lying between them. CDR1 LGHDT and CDR2 YNNKEL come from the germline V gene (reference sequence). The CDR3 is made up of 11 amino acids. The CDR3 region is CASGEAYGYTF. The CDR3 region has the DNA TGTGCCAGCGGGGAGGCTTATGGCTACACCTTC.

This clone was found a few times. The chain uses TRBV28 and TRBJ2-7, with 12 bases lining up with TRBD1. The CDR3 contains 14 residues. Germline trimming cut 8 bases from V and 2 bases from J; bases unmatched to any gene: 4. Germline assignment: CDR1 MDHEN and CDR2 SYDVKM. The CDR3 spells CASGGTGGPYEQYF. CDR3 nucleotides: TGTGCCAGCGGGGGGACAGGGGGCCCCTACGAGCAGTACTTC.

The chain recombines TRBV6-1 with TRBJ1-2; unclear D gene. CDR3 size: 14 residues. Germline V gene sequence: CDR1 MNHNS, CDR2 SASEGT. V was shortened by 3 bases and J by 7 bases, with 15 bases between the two germline ends. CDR3 in DNA: TGTGCCAGCAGTGAGGAGGTGGAGGGTGGTGGCTACACCTTC. Protein sequence: CASSEEVEGGGYTF.

The rearrangement links TRBV18 to TRBJ1-3; D uncertain. Per germline, CDR1 KGHSH and CDR2 LQKENI. V was shortened by 4 bases and J by 7 bases, with 14 bases between the two germline ends. The CDR3 has 14 residues. In DNA, the CDR3 is TGTGCCAGCTCACAAACCCTCTCCGAGAACACCATATATTTT. This translates into CASSQTLSENTIYF.

The chain links TRBV14 to TRBJ1-5; 9 nucleotides match TRBD1. The CDR3 runs 17 residues. V lost 3 bases to trimming and J lost 0 bases; unmatched junction nucleotides: 6. Germline loops: CDR1 SGHDN, CDR2 FVKESK. CDR3 sequence reads: CASSQGQGAYSNQPQHF. The CDR3 DNA sequence: TGTGCCAGCAGCCAGGGACAGGGAGCCTATAGCAATCAGCCCCAGCATTTT. The complete variable domain, with remaining parts taken from reference TRBV14 and TRBJ1-5, reads EAGVTQFPSHSVIEKGQTVTLRCDPISGHDNLYWYRRVMGKEIKFLLHFVKESKQDESGMPNNRFLAERTGGTYSTLKVQPAELEDSGVYFCASSQGQGAYSNQPQHFGDGTRLSIL.

The chain uses TRBV3-1 (or the pseudogene TRBV3-2) and TRBJ2-5, with D unresolved. The length of the CDR3 is 14 residues. From germline, CDR1 is LGHDT and CDR2 YNNKEL (reference sequence). The ends were cut back, 2 bases at V and 2 bases at J, with 9 bases in the middle. CDR3 bases: TGTGCCAGCAGCCAAAACGGGTTGCAAGAGACCCAGTACTTC. It specifies CASSQNGLQETQYF.

The chain has TRBV4-1 and TRBJ2-2; 10 positions agree with TRBD2. There are 18 residues in the CDR3. The junction had 13 bases not matched to a gene; V was cut back by 3 bases and J by 6 bases. CDR1 is MGHRA and CDR2 is YSYEKL in the germline V gene. The CDR3 nucleotides are TGCGCCAGCAGCCACTCCGAGGTAGCGGGAGGTTTCGCCGGGGAGCTGTTTTTT. Its translation: CASSHSEVAGGFAGELFF.

The chain carries TRBV19 and TRBJ2-5; 9 bases align to TRBD1. CDR1 and CDR2 (germline): LNHDA, SQIVND (reference sequence). The CDR3 runs to 15 residues. V dropped 5 bases and J dropped 5; count of bases not matched to a gene: 9. CDR3 residues: CASSDHTGGWETQYF. Written as DNA, the CDR3 is TGTGCCAGTAGTGACCACACAGGGGGCTGGGAGACCCAGTACTTC.

This chain connects TRBV5-1 to TRBJ2-1, with D perhaps matching TRBD2 (6 bases). The V end lost 4 bases, the J end lost 2 bases, and 16 bases lay between the germline ends. The CDR3 extends over 16 amino acids. Per germline, CDR1 SGHRS and CDR2 YFSETQ. CDR3 residues: CASSKSGGRTYNEQFF. The CDR3 DNA reads as TGCGCCAGCAGCAAAAGCGGAGGGAGAACCTACAATGAGCAGTTCTTC.

The chain combines TRBV28 with TRBJ2-2, with TRBD1 identical over 9 bases. CDR3 length: 16 residues. Trimming took 5 bases from V and 5 from J; bases not matched to a gene: 9. Looked up from germline, CDR1 is MDHEN and CDR2 is SYDVKM. For the CDR3, the DNA is TGTGCCAGCAGTCGACGGGACAGGGAACCTACCGGGGAGCTGTTTTTT. Encoded protein: CASSRRDREPTGELFF.

Here the CDR3 reads CASSLPQGVGRKNNEQFF. The CDR3, as DNA: TGTGCCAGCAGCTTACCACAGGGGGTAGGGAGGAAGAACAATGAGCAGTTCTTC. V is TRBV11-2 and J is TRBJ2-1; 8 bases are shared with TRBD1. J lost 5 bases, V lost 2 bases, and 14 bases had no gene match. This CDR3 spans 18 amino acids. From germline, CDR1 is SGHAT and CDR2 FQNNGV. The complete variable domain, with remaining parts taken from reference TRBV11-2 and TRBJ2-1, reads EAGVAQSPRYKIIEKRQSVAFWCNPISGHATLYWYQQILGQGPKLLIQFQNNGVVDDSQLPKDRFSAERLKGVDSTLKIQPAKLEDSAVYLCASSLPQGVGRKNNEQFFGPGTRLTVL.